The 9 T cell receptor beta chains below were found in one sample sequenced in a study of cytomegalovirus exposure and HLA in healthy donors. PCR was performed using 60 Vbeta and 13 Jbeta primers. Sequencing was performed with immunoSEQ multiplex PCR; in TCRdb, only in-frame clones are kept and a portion is missing. Found here are over 65,000 clones, about four fifths of them singletons; the top ten hold roughly 14%. The sample consisted of PBMCs. These receptors were obtained from a woman aged 40 to 50 in good health and CMV-seropositive.

V and J are TRBV30 and TRBJ2-5; D unresolved. The J call may be wrong; the DNA end is better matched by TRBJ2-7. Germline V gene sequence: CDR1 GTSNPN, CDR2 SVGIG (reference sequence). CDR3 size: 11 residues. In DNA, the CDR3 is TGTGCCTGGAGTGTATGGTACGAGCAGTACTTC. Translating gives CAWSVWYEQYF.

This clone was detected only a few times. This chain uses TRBV15 with TRBJ1-5; tentative D call: TRBD1 (5 bases). V lost 2 bases, J lost 4 bases, and 18 bases lay in between. Germline loops: CDR1 LNHNV, CDR2 YYDKDF (reference sequence). The CDR3 spans 17 residues. The CDR3 DNA sequence: TGTGCCACCAGCAGATCGACTAGGGGCCGGCTGAATCAGCCCCAGCATTTT. Translated: CATSRSTRGRLNQPQHF. The variable domain in full, with the rest retrieved from reference TRBV15 and TRBJ1-5, is DAMVIQNPRYQVTQFGKPVTLSCSQTLNHNVMYWYQQKSSQAPKLLFHYYDKDFNNEADTPDNFQSRRPNTSFCFLDIRSPGLGDTAMYLCATSRSTRGRLNQPQHFGDGTRLSIL.

The chain recombines TRBV7-2 with TRBJ2-7, with 10 bases that match TRBD2. V lost 1 base to trimming and J lost 4 bases; unmatched junction nucleotides: 13. This CDR3 spans 18 amino acids. Germline CDR1 is SGHTA and CDR2 is FQGNSA. The CDR3 is CASSLVGGASGSLYEQYF. The CDR3 DNA reads TGTGCCAGCAGCTTAGTGGGTGGGGCTAGCGGGAGTCTATACGAGCAGTACTTC.

A word on this clone: The sample carries other DNA sequences with the same CDR3. The chain links TRBV6-1 to TRBJ1-1, with D possibly TRBD1 on 5 matching bases. V gave up 7 bases and J gave up 1 base, with 13 bases separating them. The CDR3 covers 14 residues. The V gene's germline CDR1 is MNHNS and CDR2 SASEGT. The CDR3 protein is CASISGGANTEAFF. The CDR3 DNA sequence: TGTGCCAGCATCTCGGGAGGGGCGAACACTGAAGCTTTCTTT.

The chain recombines TRBV6-5 with TRBJ2-3, with D possibly being TRBD2 (7 bases). The germline V gene encodes CDR1 MNHEY and CDR2 SVGAGI. V dropped 6 bases and J dropped 5 bases, with 18 bases sitting between them. The CDR3 totals 15 residues. The CDR3 spells CASSRGRGGVDTQYF. CDR3 nucleotides: TGTGCCAGCAGCAGAGGCAGGGGAGGGGTAGATACGCAGTATTTT.

The gene calls are TRBV18 and TRBJ2-7; tentative D call: TRBD1 (5 bases). CDR3 length: 13 amino acids. The germline CDR1 and CDR2 sequences are KGHSH and LQKENI. V lost 6 bases, J lost 4 bases, and 13 bases lay in between. Written as DNA, the CDR3 is TGTGCCAGCTCCCCTGGACACCCGTACGAGCAGTACTTC. Its protein product is CASSPGHPYEQYF.

The chain combines TRBV7-2 with TRBJ1-1, with D hard to call. Trimming left V 0 bases short and J 11 bases short, with 10 bases between. This CDR3 spans 12 amino acids. Germline V CDR1 and CDR2: SGHTA, FQGNSA. CDR3 sequence: CASSLAGVLAFF. CDR3 nucleotides: TGTGCCAGCAGCTTAGCCGGGGTTTTGGCTTTCTTT.

The genes are TRBV27 and TRBJ2-1; 7 nucleotides agree with TRBD2. The ends lost 4 bases at V and 10 bases at J; junction bases unmatched: 22. Germline V gene data show CDR1 as MNHEY and CDR2 as SMNVEV (reference sequence). CDR3 length: 18 residues. The CDR3 loop reads CASSWRLAGDSTPGEQFF. In DNA, the CDR3 is TGTGCCAGCAGTTGGAGACTAGCTGGGGACTCAACACCGGGAGAGCAGTTCTTC.

This clone was seen a few times. The chain combines TRBV2 with TRBJ1-2; D unclear. CDR1 and CDR2 from the germline V gene are SNHLY and FYNNEI. V was cut by 1 base and J by 2 bases, with 5 bases left in between. The CDR3 covers 13 residues. CDR3 coding DNA: TGTGCCAGCAGTGAAGGGGCAAACTATGGCTACACCTTC. The encoded protein is CASSEGANYGYTF.